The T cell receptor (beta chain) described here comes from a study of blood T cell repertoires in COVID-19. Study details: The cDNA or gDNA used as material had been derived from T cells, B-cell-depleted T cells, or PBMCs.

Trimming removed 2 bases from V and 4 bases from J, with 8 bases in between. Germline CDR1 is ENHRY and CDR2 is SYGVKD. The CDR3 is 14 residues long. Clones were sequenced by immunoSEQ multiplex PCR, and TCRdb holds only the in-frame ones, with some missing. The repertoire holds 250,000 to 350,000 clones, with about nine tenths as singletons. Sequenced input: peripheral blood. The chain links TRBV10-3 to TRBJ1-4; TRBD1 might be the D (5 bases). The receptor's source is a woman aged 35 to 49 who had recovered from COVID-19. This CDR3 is CAISEDSSNEKLFF. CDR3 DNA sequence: TGTGCCATCAGTGAGGACAGCAGTAATGAAAAACTGTTTTTT.